Sequencing of this TCR beta chain was carried out in a study of cytomegalovirus exposure and HLA in healthy donors. The PCR made use of 60 Vbeta and 13 Jbeta primers. This table comes from immunoSEQ multiplex PCR, and its TCRdb copy is limited to in-frame clones, with some not included. The sample holds around 120,000 clones, about 83% seen once. The CDR3 contains 17 residues. V shed 1 base and J 0 bases; nucleotides not matched to a gene: 5. Germline V gene sequence: CDR1 SGHTA, CDR2 FQGTGA. The source of this sequence is a woman aged 40-49 years in good health and CMV-seropositive. Sequenced input: PBMCs. The V call is TRBV7-3, the J call TRBJ2-3; TRBD2 matches at 9 bases. The CDR3 DNA reads as TGTGCCAGCAGCTTAATGTCTACTAGCGGGAGCACAGATACGCAGTATTTT. Translated: CASSLMSTSGSTDTQYF. Looking up the rest from reference TRBV7-3 and TRBJ2-3 gives the full variable domain: GAGVSQTPSNKVTEKGKYVELRCDPISGHTALYWYRQSLGQGPEFLIYFQGTGAADDSGLPNDRFFAVRPEGSVSTLKIQRTERGDSAVYLCASSLMSTSGSTDTQYFGPGTRLTVL.